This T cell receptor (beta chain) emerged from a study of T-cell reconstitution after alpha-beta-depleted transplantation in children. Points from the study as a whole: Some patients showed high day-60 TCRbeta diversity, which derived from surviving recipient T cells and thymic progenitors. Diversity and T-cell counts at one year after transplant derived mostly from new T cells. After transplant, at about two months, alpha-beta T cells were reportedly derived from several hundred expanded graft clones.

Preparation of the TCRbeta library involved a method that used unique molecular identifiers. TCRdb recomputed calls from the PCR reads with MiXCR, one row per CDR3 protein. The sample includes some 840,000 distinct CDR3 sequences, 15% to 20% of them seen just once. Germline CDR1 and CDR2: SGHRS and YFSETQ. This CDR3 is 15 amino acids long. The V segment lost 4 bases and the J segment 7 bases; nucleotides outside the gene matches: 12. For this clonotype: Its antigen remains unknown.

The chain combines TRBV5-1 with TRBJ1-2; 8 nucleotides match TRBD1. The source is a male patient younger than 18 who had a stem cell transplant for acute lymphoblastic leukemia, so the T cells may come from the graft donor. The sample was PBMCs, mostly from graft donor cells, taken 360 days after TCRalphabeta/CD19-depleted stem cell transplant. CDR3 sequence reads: CASSNRDRRNSGYTF. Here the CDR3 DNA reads TGCGCCAGCAGCAACCGGGACAGGCGAAATTCTGGCTACACCTTC.